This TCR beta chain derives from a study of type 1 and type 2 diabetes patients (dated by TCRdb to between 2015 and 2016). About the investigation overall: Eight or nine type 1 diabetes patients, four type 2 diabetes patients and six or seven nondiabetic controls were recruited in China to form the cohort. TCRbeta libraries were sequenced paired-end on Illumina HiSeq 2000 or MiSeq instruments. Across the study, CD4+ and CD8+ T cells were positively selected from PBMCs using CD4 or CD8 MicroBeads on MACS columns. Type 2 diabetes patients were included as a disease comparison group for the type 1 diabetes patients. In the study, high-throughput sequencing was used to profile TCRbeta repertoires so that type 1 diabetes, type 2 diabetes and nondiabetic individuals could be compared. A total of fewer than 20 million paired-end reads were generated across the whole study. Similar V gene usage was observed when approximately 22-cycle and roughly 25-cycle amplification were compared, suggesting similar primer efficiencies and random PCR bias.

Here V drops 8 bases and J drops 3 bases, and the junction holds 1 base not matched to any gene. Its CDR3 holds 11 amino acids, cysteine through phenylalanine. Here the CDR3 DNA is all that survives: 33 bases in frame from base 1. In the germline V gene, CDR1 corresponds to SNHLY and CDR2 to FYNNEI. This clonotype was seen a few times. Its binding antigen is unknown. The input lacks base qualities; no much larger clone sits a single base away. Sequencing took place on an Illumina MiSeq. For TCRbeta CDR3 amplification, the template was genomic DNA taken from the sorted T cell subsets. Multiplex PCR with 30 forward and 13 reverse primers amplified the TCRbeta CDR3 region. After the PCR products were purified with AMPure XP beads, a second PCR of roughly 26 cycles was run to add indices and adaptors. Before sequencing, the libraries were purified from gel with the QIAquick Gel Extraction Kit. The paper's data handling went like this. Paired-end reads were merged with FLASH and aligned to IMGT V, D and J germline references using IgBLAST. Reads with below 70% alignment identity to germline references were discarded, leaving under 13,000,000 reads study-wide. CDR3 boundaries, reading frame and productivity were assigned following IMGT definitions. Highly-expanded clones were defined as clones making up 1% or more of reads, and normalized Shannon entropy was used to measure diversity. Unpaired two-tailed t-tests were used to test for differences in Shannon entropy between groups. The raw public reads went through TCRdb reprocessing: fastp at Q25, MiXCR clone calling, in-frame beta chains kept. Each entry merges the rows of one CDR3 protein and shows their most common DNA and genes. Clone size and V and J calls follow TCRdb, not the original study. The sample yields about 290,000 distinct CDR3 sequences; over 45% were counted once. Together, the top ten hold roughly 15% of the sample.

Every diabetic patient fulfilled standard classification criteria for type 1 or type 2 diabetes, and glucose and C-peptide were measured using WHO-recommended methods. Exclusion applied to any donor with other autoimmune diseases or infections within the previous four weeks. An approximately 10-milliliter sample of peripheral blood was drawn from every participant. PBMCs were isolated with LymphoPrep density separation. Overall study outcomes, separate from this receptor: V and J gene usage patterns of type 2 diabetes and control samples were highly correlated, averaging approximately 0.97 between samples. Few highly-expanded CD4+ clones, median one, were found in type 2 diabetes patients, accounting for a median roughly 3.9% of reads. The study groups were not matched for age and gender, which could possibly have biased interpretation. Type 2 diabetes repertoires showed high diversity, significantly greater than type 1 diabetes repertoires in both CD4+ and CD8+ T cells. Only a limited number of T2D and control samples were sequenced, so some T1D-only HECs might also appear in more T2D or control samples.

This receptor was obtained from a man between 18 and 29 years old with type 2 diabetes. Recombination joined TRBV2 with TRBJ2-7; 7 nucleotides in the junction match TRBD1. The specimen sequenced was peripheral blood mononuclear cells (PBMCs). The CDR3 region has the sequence CASGTVYEQYF. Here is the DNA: TGTGCCAGCGGGACAGTCTACGAGCAGTACTTC.